This T cell receptor (beta chain) was found in a study of CD8+CD57+ T cells in acquired aplastic anemia. Germline-derived CDR1 and CDR2 are PRHDT and FYEKMQ (reference sequence). The CDR3 contains 12 residues. Trimming took off 4 bases at V and 2 bases at J, with 6 bases between the two ends. Genomic DNA served as template for TCR beta VDJ and CDR3 profiling. Each CDR3 protein is one row after TCRdb ran MiXCR on the reads. Found here are fewer than 200,000 distinct CDR3 sequences, about three fifths of them singletons; the top ten hold about 41%. This receptor was identified in a human donor in good health. The sequencing sample was made of sorted CD4+, CD8+, or CD8+CD57+ T cells (not recorded which) from PBMCs. The chain uses TRBV13 and TRBJ2-7; D could derive from TRBD1 or TRBD2 (5 bases each). The CDR3 reads CASSWGTYEQYF. The CDR3 DNA sequence: TGTGCCAGCAGCTGGGGGACCTACGAGCAGTACTTC.